The 12 T cell receptor beta chains reported below all come from one sample, sequenced in a study of blood T cell repertoires in COVID-19. Sequenced by immunoSEQ multiplex PCR; TCRdb stores in-frame clones only, minus some. Found here are more than 250,000 clones, roughly 84% of them singletons; the top ten hold 1%. The specimen sequenced was peripheral blood. The receptor source for this set is a man in his forties or fifties with active or convalescent COVID-19.

The chain carries TRBV27 and TRBJ1-5; 10 positions match TRBD1. The germline CDR1 and CDR2 sequences are MNHEY and SMNVEV (reference sequence). This CDR3 contains 17 residues. V was pared by 5 bases and J by 3 bases, with 10 bases of the junction left unmatched. CDR3 protein: CASSPTGTGAHNQPQHF. Written as DNA, the CDR3 is TGTGCCAGCAGTCCTACAGGGACAGGGGCCCACAATCAGCCCCAGCATTTT.

The chain carries TRBV15 and TRBJ1-5; 9 positions match TRBD1. This CDR3 is 15 amino acids long. V lost 5 bases, J lost 3 bases, and 5 bases stayed unmatched. The germline gives CDR1 LNHNV, CDR2 YYDKDF (reference sequence). DNA of the CDR3: TGTGCCACCAGCCCGGGACAGGGCCTCAATCAGCCCCAGCATTTT. Its translation is CATSPGQGLNQPQHF.

The rearrangement uses TRBV30 and TRBJ2-7; the match to TRBD2 covers 9 bases. Germline CDR1 reads GTSNPN; CDR2 reads SVGIG (reference sequence). V gave up 3 bases and J gave up 1 base; unmatched junction bases: 1. The CDR3 has 13 residues. CDR3 protein: CAWRLAGSYEQYF. The CDR3 DNA reads TGTGCCTGGAGGCTAGCGGGGTCCTACGAGCAGTACTTC.

This clone was seen a few times. The genes are TRBV2 and TRBJ1-4, with no clear D. The CDR3 length is 13 residues. Germline-derived CDR1 and CDR2 are SNHLY and FYNNEI. V shed 4 bases and J shed 8 bases, with 11 bases lying between them. The CDR3 spells CASSAITGEKLFF. Written as DNA, the CDR3 is TGTGCCAGCAGTGCGATTACGGGGGAAAAACTGTTTTTT.

This clone was observed once. The V and J genes are TRBV7-3 and TRBJ2-7; TRBD2 aligns across 8 bases. CDR3 length: 13 residues. V lost 5 bases to trimming and J lost 7 bases; unmatched junction nucleotides: 7. CDR1 is SGHTA and CDR2 is FQGTGA in the germline V gene. CDR3 region: CASSPAGAREQYF. The CDR3 DNA follows: TGTGCCAGCAGCCCAGCGGGAGCTCGGGAGCAGTACTTC. Combining the CDR3 with reference TRBV7-3 and TRBJ2-7 gives the whole variable domain GAGVSQTPSNKVTEKGKYVELRCDPISGHTALYWYRQSLGQGPEFLIYFQGTGAADDSGLPNDRFFAVRPEGSVSTLKIQRTERGDSAVYLCASSPAGAREQYFGPGTRLTVT.

J is TRBJ1-3 and V is TRBV30; the D is unclear. Looked up from germline, CDR1 is GTSNPN and CDR2 is SVGIG (reference sequence). The CDR3 is 12 residues long. The V end lost 8 bases, the J end lost 0 bases, and 8 bases lay between the germline ends. CDR3: CALTGSGNTIYF. CDR3 in DNA: TGTGCCCTAACGGGCTCTGGAAACACCATATATTTT.

This clone was found once. The chain joins TRBV28 to TRBJ1-2; TRBD1 matches 7 bases. CDR1 is MDHEN and CDR2 is SYDVKM in the germline V gene. The CDR3 is 12 residues long. Germline trimming cut 7 bases from V and 8 bases from J; bases unmatched to any gene: 7. CDR3 nucleotide sequence: TGTGCCAGCATGAAGGGGGCGAGGGGCTACACCTTC. It specifies CASMKGARGYTF.

This chain connects TRBV2 to TRBJ2-5; 8 bases agree with TRBD1. The CDR3 contains 17 residues. V was pared by 4 bases and J by 1 base, with 11 bases of the junction left unmatched. Germline V gives CDR1 SNHLY, CDR2 FYNNEI. CDR3 sequence reads: CASSGEQGVEGQETQYF. The CDR3 nucleotides read TGTGCCAGCAGTGGGGAACAGGGGGTTGAAGGCCAAGAGACCCAGTACTTC.

The CDR3 here is CASSSSPQQGYGYTF. CDR3 sequence (DNA): TGCGCCAGCAGCTCTTCCCCTCAACAGGGCTATGGCTACACCTTC. V and J are TRBV5-1 and TRBJ1-2; D is possibly TRBD1 (6 bases). This CDR3 contains 15 residues. Germline CDR1 is SGHRS and CDR2 is YFSETQ. The V and J ends lost 3 bases and 4 bases respectively, with 16 bases between them.

This chain links TRBV6-5 with TRBJ1-1; the match to TRBD1 covers 9 bases. Trimming at V came to 7 bases and at J to 2 bases, leaving 8 bases not matched to a gene. The germline V gene encodes CDR1 MNHEY and CDR2 SVGAGI. This CDR3 comprises 15 residues. The CDR3, as DNA: TGTGCCAGCAATCGATTGGGACAGGGCAACACTGAAGCTTTCTTT. Translating gives CASNRLGQGNTEAFF.

The genes are TRBV7-8 and TRBJ1-1, with a possible D match to TRBD1 (6 bases). The CDR3 sequence is 15 residues long. The ends were cut back, 5 bases at V and 5 bases at J, with 18 bases in the middle. CDR1 SGHVS and CDR2 FQNEAQ come from the germline V gene. The CDR3 loop is CASSNRDRSWTEAFF. The DNA of the CDR3 is TGTGCCAGCAGCAACCGAGACAGGTCCTGGACTGAAGCTTTCTTT.

This rearrangement joins TRBV5-1 to TRBJ1-1, with 8 nucleotides matching TRBD1. V shed 3 bases, J shed 3 bases, and the junction held 7 bases outside the gene matches. The CDR3 loop spans 15 amino acids. CDR1 and CDR2 from the germline V gene are SGHRS and YFSETQ. In DNA form, the CDR3 reads TGCGCCAGCAGCTGGACGCAGGGGGCTTACACTGAAGCTTTCTTT. Encoded protein: CASSWTQGAYTEAFF.